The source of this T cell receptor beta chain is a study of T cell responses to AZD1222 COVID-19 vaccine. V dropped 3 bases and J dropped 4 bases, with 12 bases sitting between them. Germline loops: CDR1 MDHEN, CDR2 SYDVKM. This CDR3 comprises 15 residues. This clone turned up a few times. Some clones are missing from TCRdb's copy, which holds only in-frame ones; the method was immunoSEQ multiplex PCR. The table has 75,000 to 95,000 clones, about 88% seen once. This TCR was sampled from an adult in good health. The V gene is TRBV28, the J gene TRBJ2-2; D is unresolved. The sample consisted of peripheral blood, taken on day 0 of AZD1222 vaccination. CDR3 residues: CASSFHTTITGELFF. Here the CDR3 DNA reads TGTGCCAGCAGTTTCCACACGACCATCACCGGGGAGCTGTTTTTT. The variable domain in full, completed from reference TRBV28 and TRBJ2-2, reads DVKVTQSSRYLVKRTGEKVFLECVQDMDHENMFWYRQDPGLGLRLIYFSYDVKMKEKGDIPEGYSVSREKKERFSLILESASTNQTSMYLCASSFHTTITGELFFGEGSRLTVL.